This T cell receptor beta chain was captured in a study of T cell responses to AZD1222 COVID-19 vaccine. General study results and limits: No repertoire was sampled before or during the peak T cell response, only after it. Spike-specific TCR breadth and depth rose after two AZD1222 doses. Baseline seropositives among AZD1222 recipients totaled only five to seven.

Germline V lookup: CDR1 SGHRS, CDR2 YFSETQ. The CDR3 is 13 residues long. V was cut by 6 bases and J by 6 bases, with 13 bases left in between. Note on this clone: Its specificity is unknown.

Libraries were prepared by immunoSEQ multiplex PCR; TCRdb keeps only in-frame clonotypes and omits some of them. Found here are 100,000 or so clones, around 87% of them singletons; the top ten hold 4% to 4.5%. The sample here was peripheral blood, taken on day 0 of MenACWY control vaccination. This receptor was identified in an adult in good health. The V gene is TRBV5-1, the J gene TRBJ2-1; D is undetermined. The CDR3 loop is CASTPPIGNEQFF. For the CDR3, the DNA is TGCGCCAGCACCCCACCCATTGGCAATGAGCAGTTCTTC. Variable domain in full (rest from reference TRBV5-1 and TRBJ2-1): KAGVTQTPRYLIKTRGQQVTLSCSPISGHRSVSWYQQTPGQGLQFLFEYFSETQRNKGNFPGRFSGRQFSNSRSEMNVSTLELGDSALYLCASTPPIGNEQFFGPGTRLTVL.